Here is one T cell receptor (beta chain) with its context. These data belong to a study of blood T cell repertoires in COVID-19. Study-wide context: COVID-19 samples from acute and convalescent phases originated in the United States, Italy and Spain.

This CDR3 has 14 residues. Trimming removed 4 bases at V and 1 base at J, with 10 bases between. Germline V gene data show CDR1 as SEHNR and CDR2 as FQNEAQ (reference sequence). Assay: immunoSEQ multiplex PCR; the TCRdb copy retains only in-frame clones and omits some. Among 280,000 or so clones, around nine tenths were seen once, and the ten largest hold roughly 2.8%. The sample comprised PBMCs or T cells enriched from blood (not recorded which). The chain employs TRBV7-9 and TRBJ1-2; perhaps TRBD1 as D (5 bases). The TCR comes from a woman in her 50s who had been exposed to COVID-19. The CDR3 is CASSSTDSNYGYTF. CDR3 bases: TGTGCCAGCAGCTCCACAGACAGTAACTATGGCTACACCTTC.